At least ten counts were recorded for the clone carrying this T cell receptor beta chain. Preparation of the TCRbeta library involved a method that used unique molecular identifiers. TCRdb itself ran the PCR reads through MiXCR, one entry per CDR3 protein. Altogether some 590,000 distinct CDR3 sequences are present, under 12% being singletons, with the ten largest covering roughly 3.9%. The data are from a study of T-cell reconstitution after alpha-beta-depleted transplantation in children. The CDR3 loop spans 10 amino acids. V was trimmed by 5 bases and J by 9 bases, leaving 10 bases between them. Germline-derived CDR1 and CDR2 are DFQATT and SNEGSKA (reference sequence).

The gene calls are TRBV20-1 and TRBJ1-1; unclear D gene. The input for sequencing was PBMCs from the stem cell graft donor, taken from the stem cell graft. This sequence originates from a human donor who donated a stem cell graft to a child with acute myeloid leukemia. As DNA, the CDR3 is TGCAGTGCTCCCCGGATTCAAGCTTTCTTT. Residues: CSAPRIQAFF.